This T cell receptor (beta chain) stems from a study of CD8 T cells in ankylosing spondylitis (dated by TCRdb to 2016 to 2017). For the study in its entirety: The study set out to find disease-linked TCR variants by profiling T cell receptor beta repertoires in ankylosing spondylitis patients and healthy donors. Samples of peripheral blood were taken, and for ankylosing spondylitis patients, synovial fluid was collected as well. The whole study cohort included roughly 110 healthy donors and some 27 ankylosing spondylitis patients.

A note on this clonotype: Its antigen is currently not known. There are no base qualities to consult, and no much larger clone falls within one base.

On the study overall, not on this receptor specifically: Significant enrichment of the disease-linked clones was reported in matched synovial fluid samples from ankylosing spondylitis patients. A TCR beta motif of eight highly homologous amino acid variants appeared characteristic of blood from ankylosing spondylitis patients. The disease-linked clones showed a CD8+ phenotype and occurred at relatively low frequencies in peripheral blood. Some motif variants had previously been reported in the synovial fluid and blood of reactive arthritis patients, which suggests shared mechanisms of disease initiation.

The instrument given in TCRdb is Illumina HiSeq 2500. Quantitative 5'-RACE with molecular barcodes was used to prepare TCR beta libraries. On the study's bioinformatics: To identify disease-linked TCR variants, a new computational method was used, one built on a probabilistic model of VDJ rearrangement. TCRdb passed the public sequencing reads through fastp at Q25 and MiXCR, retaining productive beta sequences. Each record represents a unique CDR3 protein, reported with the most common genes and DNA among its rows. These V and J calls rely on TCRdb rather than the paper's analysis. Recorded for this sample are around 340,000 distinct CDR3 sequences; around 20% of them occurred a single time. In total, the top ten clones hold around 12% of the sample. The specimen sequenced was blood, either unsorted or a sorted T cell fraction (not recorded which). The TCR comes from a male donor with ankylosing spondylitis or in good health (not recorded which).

The CDR3 here reads CASSPFSGAGTDTQYF. The sequenced DNA is TGTGCCAGCAGCCCATTTAGCGGGGCTGGCACAGATACGCAGTATTTT. The V and J genes are TRBV11-2 and TRBJ2-3; TRBD2 agrees with 8 junctional bases. Spanning cysteine to phenylalanine, the CDR3 consists of 16 amino acids. Only the CDR3 DNA stays, 48 bases, in frame from base 1. The germline V gene gives CDR1 as SGHAT and CDR2 as FQNNGV. Unmatched junction bases come to 8, with V trimmed by 5 bases and J by 1 base.